The 20 T cell receptor beta chains below come from one sample, sequenced in a study of identical twins. TCRdb ran MiXCR on the 5' RACE reads and lists one entry per CDR3 protein. Of under 350,000 distinct CDR3 sequences in the sample, roughly 8.6% were seen once. These same data were also listed under a study on yellow fever vaccine responses in identical twins.

What was sequenced was CD8+ T cells sorted from blood. The receptor set was obtained from a woman aged 18-29 years in good health.

This clonotype showed up just a few times. The J gene is TRBJ2-2, the V gene TRBV19; TRBD2 matches 13 bases. Germline-derived CDR1 and CDR2 are LNHDA and SQIVND (reference sequence). V lost 6 bases and J lost 2; bases outside the gene matches: 15. The CDR3 length is 20 residues. The CDR3 DNA reads as TGTGCCAGTAGAATTTCTTTCTCCGGACTAGCGGGGGCTAACACCGGGGAGCTGTTTTTT. This sequence encodes CASRISFSGLAGANTGELFF.

This clonotype was counted many times. The rearrangement uses TRBV4-3 and TRBJ2-7; tentative D call: TRBD1 (5 bases). The CDR3 extends over 16 amino acids. Trimming took off 0 bases at V and 2 bases at J, with 14 bases between the two ends. The germline CDR1 and CDR2 sequences are LGHNA and YSLEER. CDR3 DNA: TGCGCCAGCAGCCAAGACTACCCACCAGGGACCTACGAGCAGTACTTC. Translation gives CASSQDYPPGTYEQYF.

This clonotype has only a few counts. The CDR3, as DNA: TGTGCCACAACCGAGGACAGGGGGCGCGCCTACGAGCAGTACTTC. It translates to CATTEDRGRAYEQYF. The V gene is TRBV15, the J gene TRBJ2-7; 11 bases line up with TRBD1. The germline V gene has CDR1 LNHNV and CDR2 YYDKDF (reference sequence). There are 15 residues in the CDR3. Losses at the gene ends were 9 bases for V and 2 bases for J; bases not matched to a gene: 9.

In this sample, this clonotype turned up many times. The rearrangement joins TRBV4-3 to TRBJ2-1, with TRBD2 identical over 8 bases. Unmatched junction bases numbered 5, after V lost 0 bases and J lost 10 bases. Germline V CDR1 and CDR2: LGHNA, YSLEER. This CDR3 has 14 residues. The CDR3 DNA follows: TGCGCCAGCAGCCAAGATGGTCAGCGGGAGGAGCAGTTCTTC. The encoded protein is CASSQDGQREEQFF.

This clonotype came up many times. J is TRBJ2-1 and V is TRBV14; D uncertain. Trimming shortened V by 0 bases and J by 15 bases, and 15 bases separated the two germline ends. Germline V CDR1 and CDR2: SGHDN, FVKESK. The CDR3 is 13 residues long. Written as DNA, the CDR3 is TGTGCCAGCAGCCAAGATTCTCTTGAGGTTCCGTTCTTC. Its translation is CASSQDSLEVPFF.

This clonotype was seen a handful of times. The genes are TRBV4-1 and TRBJ2-7, with TRBD1 identical over 8 bases. CDR3 size: 16 residues. The J segment lost 4 bases and the V segment lost 0 bases, leaving 8 bases of the junction unmatched. Germline CDR1 reads MGHRA; CDR2 reads YSYEKL. CDR3 bases: TGCGCCAGCAGCCAAGATCTGGTGGGACAGGCATACGAGCAGTACTTC. This encodes CASSQDLVGQAYEQYF.

Concerning this clonotype itself: This sequence may be a read error, since a much larger clone differs from it by one base. CDR3: CASSHHKGGAGEPFF. DNA of the CDR3: TGTGCCAGCAGCCACCATAAGGGGGGGGCCGGGGAGCCGTTTTTT. The V gene is TRBV4-2, the J gene TRBJ2-2; D perhaps matches TRBD2 (7 bases). The CDR3 is 15 amino acids. Germline CDR1 is LGHNA and CDR2 is YNFKEQ.

This clonotype came up many times. V and J are TRBV29-1 and TRBJ2-1; 7 nucleotides line up with TRBD1. The CDR3 is 14 amino acids. Trimming took 6 bases from V and 6 from J; bases not matched to a gene: 11. Germline V gene lookup returns CDR1 SQVTM and CDR2 ANQGSEA. CDR3 coding DNA: TGCAGCGTCCTAAGGGGGCCCCGGAGCAATGAGCAGTTCTTC. This translates into CSVLRGPRSNEQFF.

This clonotype appeared many times. The chain links TRBV29-1 to TRBJ2-1; D gene ambiguous. The ends were cut back, 0 bases at V and 7 bases at J, with 25 bases in the middle. The CDR3 is 18 amino acids. Germline loops: CDR1 SQVTM, CDR2 ANQGSEA. The CDR3 loop reads CSVEEGPGRSNLVNEQFF. Here the CDR3 DNA reads TGCAGCGTTGAAGAAGGGCCGGGCAGGAGTAATTTGGTGAATGAGCAGTTCTTC.

This clonotype has only a few counts. The V call is TRBV2, the J call TRBJ2-2; D possibly corresponds to TRBD2 (6 bases). CDR1 and CDR2 from the germline V gene are SNHLY and FYNNEI. V lost 3 bases and J 2 bases, leaving 10 bases between the germline ends. This CDR3 is built from 15 residues. CDR3 DNA: TGTGCCAGCAGTGATAGCGGAGTTAACACCGGGGAGCTGTTTTTT. It translates to CASSDSGVNTGELFF.

This clonotype has only a few counts. This sequence joins TRBV6-4 and TRBJ2-3; D might be TRBD1 (8 bases). Germline CDR1 reads MRHNA; CDR2 reads SNTAGT. This CDR3 comprises 16 residues. Trimming pared 7 bases from V and 4 bases from J, leaving 21 bases between. The DNA of the CDR3 is TGTGCCAGCAATCCTTCGGGAGGACAGGGTTCAGATACGCAGTATTTT. Protein: CASNPSGGQGSDTQYF.

This clonotype occurred a few times. The chain couples TRBV29-1 to TRBJ2-3; D not resolved. Per germline, CDR1 SQVTM and CDR2 ANQGSEA. The CDR3 sequence is 14 residues long. The germline V and J ends were trimmed by 0 bases and 2 bases, with 9 bases remaining between them. The CDR3 bases are TGCAGCGTTGAAGATCTTATGCCCACAGATACGCAGTATTTT. Protein sequence: CSVEDLMPTDTQYF.

This clonotype was detected ten times or more. V and J are TRBV4-1 and TRBJ1-2; D remains ambiguous. The CDR3 covers 13 residues. The germline CDR1 and CDR2 sequences are MGHRA and YSYEKL. V was clipped by 0 bases and J by 4 bases, with 6 bases between them. CDR3 bases: TGCGCCAGCAGCCAAGATCGGGCCTATGGCTACACCTTC. Encoded protein: CASSQDRAYGYTF.

This clonotype was found a few times. The chain joins TRBV14 to TRBJ2-4; D call uncertain. The CDR3 has 18 amino acids. V was cut by 1 base and J by 0 bases, with 16 bases left in between. Germline V CDR1 and CDR2: SGHDN, FVKESK. CDR3 protein: CASSQVSQTTLAKNIQYF. In DNA, the CDR3 is TGTGCCAGCAGCCAAGTTTCGCAGACGACGCTAGCCAAAAACATTCAGTACTTC.

J is TRBJ2-1 and V is TRBV9; TRBD1 aligns across 8 bases. V shed 0 bases, J shed 12 bases, and the junction held 20 bases outside the gene matches. The CDR3 length is 18 residues. CDR1 SGDLS and CDR2 YYNGEE come from the germline V gene. The CDR3 DNA reads TGTGCCAGCAGCGTAGTAGCCCAATGGACAGGGAACTTATCAGGGCAGTTCTTC. It is translated as CASSVVAQWTGNLSGQFF.

This clonotype was picked up many times. This chain connects TRBV7-6 to TRBJ2-7, with D uncertain. The CDR3 has 12 residues. Germline loops: CDR1 SGHVS, CDR2 FNYEAQ. Between the trimmed V and J ends, which lost 0 bases and 5 bases, there was a span of 5 bases. CDR3 DNA: TGTGCCAGCAGCTTAGCGCAGGACGAGCAGTACTTC. Translation gives CASSLAQDEQYF.

This chain uses TRBV27 with TRBJ2-3; D perhaps matches TRBD2 (7 bases). The CDR3 contains 18 residues. Looked up from germline, CDR1 is MNHEY and CDR2 is SMNVEV (reference sequence). The germline V and J ends were trimmed by 2 bases and 2 bases, with 20 bases remaining between them. CDR3 loop: CASSLEAGALPNTDTQYF. The DNA for the CDR3 is TGTGCCAGCAGTTTAGAGGCGGGGGCCCTACCCAACACAGATACGCAGTATTTT.

The V call is TRBV5-1, the J call TRBJ1-1; a weak D match, TRBD1 (5 bases). Germline CDR1 SGHRS, CDR2 YFSETQ. The length of the CDR3 is 15 residues. V was shortened by 8 bases and J by 0 bases, with 17 bases between the two germline ends. CDR3 nucleotide sequence: TGCGCCAGTCGGAGGGGAGGGCAGTTGAACACTGAAGCTTTCTTT. Protein: CASRRGGQLNTEAFF.

The V call is TRBV9, the J call TRBJ2-5; no definite D call. The CDR3 contains 14 residues. V lost 0 bases and J lost 1, with 7 bases in between. CDR1 is SGDLS and CDR2 is YYNGEE in the germline V gene. The CDR3 DNA follows: TGTGCCAGCAGCGTAGTCGGCAGCCAAGAGACCCAGTACTTC. It encodes CASSVVGSQETQYF. Looking up the rest from reference TRBV9 and TRBJ2-5 gives the full variable domain: DSGVTQTPKHLITATGQRVTLRCSPRSGDLSVYWYQQSLDQGLQFLIQYYNGEERAKGNILERFSAQQFPDLHSELNLSSLELGDSALYFCASSVVGSQETQYFGPGTRLLVL.

This clonotype was picked up many times. The chain couples TRBV29-1 to TRBJ2-3, with D tentatively TRBD2 (6 bases). Germline loops: CDR1 SQVTM, CDR2 ANQGSEA. V lost 3 bases, J lost 4 bases, and 14 bases lay in between. The CDR3 is 14 amino acids. In nucleotides, the CDR3 is TGCAGCGTTGACTTACTCGGGGGATCAGATACGCAGTATTTT. This sequence encodes CSVDLLGGSDTQYF.